One sample yielded the 30 T cell receptor beta chains listed below, sequenced in a study of T cell responses to AZD1222 COVID-19 vaccine. TCRdb's table, derived via immunoSEQ multiplex PCR, lists solely in-frame clones and lacks some. The sample holds some 120,000 clones; approximately 92% are singletons and the top ten take more than 3.5%. The sequences come from peripheral blood, collected 28 days after the second dose of the MenACWY control vaccine. These receptors came from an adult who received the MenACWY meningococcal vaccine as a control.

CDR3 protein: CASSYLGGGLAGELFF. CDR3 DNA: TGTGCCAGCAGTTACCTCGGAGGGGGCTTAGCCGGGGAGCTGTTTTTT. The gene calls are TRBV6-6 and TRBJ2-2; D might be TRBD1 (7 bases). CDR3 length equals 16 residues. V was trimmed by 2 bases and J by 6 bases, leaving 16 bases between them. Germline V gene data show CDR1 as MNHNY and CDR2 as SVGAGI (reference sequence).

The genes are TRBV3-1 (or the pseudogene TRBV3-2) and TRBJ1-3; D ambiguous. CDR3 length: 15 amino acids. CDR1 is LGHDT and CDR2 is YNNKEL in the germline V gene (reference sequence). V was trimmed by 0 bases and J by 3 bases, leaving 9 bases between them. The CDR3 DNA is TGTGCCAGCAGCCAAGAGGGGATTCGTGGAAACACCATATATTTT. Its protein product is CASSQEGIRGNTIYF.

The chain uses TRBV6-4 and TRBJ2-5, with D possibly matching TRBD2 (7 bases). V dropped 4 bases and J dropped 2 bases, with 14 bases sitting between them. Germline CDR1 is MRHNA and CDR2 is SNTAGT. The CDR3 has 15 amino acids. The CDR3 DNA reads TGTGCCAGCAGTGTCACCAGGGGAGGGCAAGAGACCCAGTACTTC. Translating gives CASSVTRGGQETQYF.

The rearrangement links TRBV12-3 or TRBV12-4 to TRBJ2-1; the D is unclear. This CDR3 comprises 11 residues. The V gene lost 4 bases and the J gene lost 8 bases, with 6 bases spanning the gap. For the CDR3, the DNA is TGTGCCAGCAGTTACGTCCATGAGCAGTTCTTC. Translation: CASSYVHEQFF.

This clone was counted a single time. The chain recombines TRBV5-1 with TRBJ2-3; the D call may be TRBD1 or TRBD2 (5 bases each). Germline lookup yields CDR1 SGHRS and CDR2 YFSETQ. CDR3 length: 14 amino acids. V was trimmed by 5 bases and J by 0 bases, leaving 10 bases between them. The CDR3 protein is CASRGEFSTDTQYF. In DNA form, the CDR3 reads TGCGCCAGCAGGGGGGAGTTTAGCACAGATACGCAGTATTTT. Using reference TRBV5-1 and TRBJ2-3 for the parts outside the CDR3, the full variable domain is KAGVTQTPRYLIKTRGQQVTLSCSPISGHRSVSWYQQTPGQGLQFLFEYFSETQRNKGNFPGRFSGRQFSNSRSEMNVSTLELGDSALYLCASRGEFSTDTQYFGPGTRLTVL.

This chain joins TRBV27 and TRBJ2-1, with TRBD1 identical over 8 bases. V shed 2 bases and J 6 bases; nucleotides not matched to a gene: 3. The CDR3 consists of 14 residues. Germline V CDR1 and CDR2: MNHEY, SMNVEV (reference sequence). CDR3 loop: CASSLSTGGNEQFF. The CDR3 DNA sequence: TGTGCCAGCAGTTTAAGTACAGGGGGCAATGAGCAGTTCTTC.

V gene TRBV24-1 combines with J gene TRBJ2-3, with 12 bases lining up with TRBD2. The V and J ends lost 3 bases and 6 bases, in that order; junction bases with no gene match: 6. The CDR3 is made up of 16 amino acids. Per germline, CDR1 KGHDR and CDR2 SFDVKD. CDR3 residues: CATSDPSGLAGDTQYF. The CDR3 DNA sequence: TGTGCCACCAGTGATCCCTCCGGACTAGCGGGGGATACGCAGTATTTT.

This chain connects TRBV5-6 to TRBJ1-2; D unclear. Germline V gives CDR1 SGHDT, CDR2 YYEEEE. Trimming took off 4 bases at V and 4 bases at J, with 11 bases between the two ends. This CDR3 has 13 amino acids. The CDR3 sequence: CASSPIRSYGYTF. CDR3 nucleotide sequence: TGTGCCAGCAGCCCCATACGCTCCTATGGCTACACCTTC.

The chain carries TRBV5-1 and TRBJ2-1, with 15 bases matching TRBD2. The CDR3 has 16 residues. The junction had 5 bases not matched to a gene; V was cut back by 2 bases and J by 8 bases. Germline V gene lookup returns CDR1 SGHRS and CDR2 YFSETQ. In nucleotides, the CDR3 is TGCGCCAGCAGCTTTGGGACTAGCGGGGGGAAGCATGAGCAGTTCTTC. This gives the protein CASSFGTSGGKHEQFF.

The chain carries TRBV29-1 and TRBJ2-3, with a weak D call TRBD1 (6 bases). Deletions cut 5 bases from V and 0 bases from J, with 9 bases between. The CDR3 length is 13 residues. Per germline, CDR1 SQVTM and CDR2 ANQGSEA. As DNA, the CDR3 is TGCAGCGTTAGGACAGCTAGCACAGATACGCAGTATTTT. Encoded protein: CSVRTASTDTQYF.

This chain joins TRBV28 and TRBJ2-2; D may be TRBD2 (6 bases). The CDR3 loop spans 17 amino acids. Trimming removed 5 bases at V and 8 bases at J, with 24 bases between. CDR1 is MDHEN, CDR2 SYDVKM, per germline. The CDR3 here is CASSPRDPGRELGELFF. The CDR3, as DNA: TGTGCCAGCAGTCCGCGGGATCCGGGTCGAGAACTGGGGGAGCTGTTTTTT.

This clone was detected once. The chain uses TRBV20-1 and TRBJ2-1, with D perhaps matching TRBD1 or TRBD2 (5 bases each). The CDR3 covers 11 residues. With 6 bases removed from V and 6 bases from J, the gap between germline ends came to 9 bases. Germline V lookup: CDR1 DFQATT, CDR2 SNEGSKA (reference sequence). The DNA of the CDR3 is TGCAGTGCGGGACCCACCAATGAGCAGTTCTTC. This translates into CSAGPTNEQFF.

This rearrangement joins TRBV3-1 (or the pseudogene TRBV3-2) to TRBJ2-3, with 8 bases lining up with TRBD2. This CDR3 is 14 amino acids long. From germline, CDR1 is LGHDT and CDR2 YNNKEL (reference sequence). The V segment lost 7 bases and the J segment 2 bases; nucleotides outside the gene matches: 5. The DNA for the CDR3 is TGTGCCAGCAAGAGAGCGGGGGTCACAGATACGCAGTATTTT. The encoded protein is CASKRAGVTDTQYF.

The genes are TRBV5-1 and TRBJ2-5, with 9 bases aligning to TRBD1. The CDR3 is made up of 16 amino acids. Looked up from germline, CDR1 is SGHRS and CDR2 is YFSETQ. Unmatched junction bases numbered 9, after V lost 0 bases and J lost 6 bases. The CDR3 spells CASSLEAGQGVQTQYF. As DNA, the CDR3 is TGCGCCAGCAGCTTGGAAGCGGGACAGGGAGTTCAGACCCAGTACTTC.

This chain connects TRBV25-1 to TRBJ1-4; no reliable D call. The CDR3 covers 17 residues. Trimming cost V 1 base and J 1 base, with 13 bases left between them. The germline V gene encodes CDR1 MGHDK and CDR2 SYGVNS. The CDR3 nucleotides are TGTGCCAGCAGTGAATCGGAAGGTATAGGAACTAATGAAAAACTGTTTTTT. It encodes CASSESEGIGTNEKLFF.

The V call is TRBV28, the J call TRBJ2-7, with 8 bases aligning to TRBD2. CDR1 is MDHEN, CDR2 SYDVKM, per germline. The junction had 7 bases not matched to a gene; V was cut back by 1 base and J by 5 bases. The CDR3 totals 15 residues. CDR3 amino acids: CASSLSGTRDHEQYF. CDR3 DNA: TGTGCCAGCAGTTTATCCGGGACTAGGGACCACGAGCAGTACTTC.

The chain is built from TRBV7-9 and TRBJ2-3; 7 nucleotides align to TRBD1. Germline loops: CDR1 SEHNR, CDR2 FQNEAQ (reference sequence). Trimming cost V 5 bases and J 8 bases; bases outside gene matches: 4. This CDR3 region has 12 residues. The CDR3 DNA sequence: TGTGCCAGCAGCCGACAGGGTTCTACGCAGTATTTT. Protein product: CASSRQGSTQYF.

The genes are TRBV20-1 and TRBJ1-1, with D maybe TRBD1 (6 bases). Per germline, CDR1 DFQATT and CDR2 SNEGSKA (reference sequence). The CDR3 has 14 amino acids. V was pared by 3 bases and J by 4 bases, with 15 bases between. Here the CDR3 reads CSASRNRVGTEAFF. CDR3 coding DNA: TGCAGTGCTAGTAGGAACAGGGTGGGCACTGAAGCTTTCTTT.

This clone has just a few counts. J is TRBJ1-4 and V is TRBV28, with TRBD1 matching 8 bases. Germline V gives CDR1 MDHEN, CDR2 SYDVKM. This CDR3 is 15 amino acids long. Losses at the gene ends were 0 bases for V and 8 bases for J; bases not matched to a gene: 5. DNA of the CDR3: TGTGCCAGCAGTTTATGGGGCAGGGGGCAGGAAAAACTGTTTTTT. Protein sequence: CASSLWGRGQEKLFF.

This chain uses TRBV5-1 with TRBJ2-2; no firm D call. Germline CDR1 and CDR2: SGHRS and YFSETQ. The CDR3 loop spans 16 amino acids. Trimming took off 4 bases at V and 5 bases at J, with 18 bases between the two ends. Written as DNA, the CDR3 is TGCGCCAGCAGCAAACCCCCGGTAGTACCGACCGGGGAGCTGTTTTTT. Amino acid sequence: CASSKPPVVPTGELFF.

The J gene is TRBJ1-6, the V gene TRBV28; maybe TRBD1 (6 bases). Per germline, CDR1 MDHEN and CDR2 SYDVKM. The V end lost 6 bases, the J end lost 5 bases, and 17 bases lay between the germline ends. The CDR3 sequence is 16 residues long. CDR3 bases: TGTGCCAGCAGACACTCCCGGGGGGCTGATAATTCACCCCTCCACTTT. Translation: CASRHSRGADNSPLHF.

This clone was found once. The DNA of the CDR3 is TGTGCCAGCAGCTGGGGAGGTACAGGGAGCGGCACTGAAGCTTTCTTT. Translating it yields CASSWGGTGSGTEAFF. This chain joins TRBV5-4 and TRBJ1-1; weak D call: TRBD1 (6 bases). The CDR3 is 16 residues long. Germline CDR1 is SGHNT and CDR2 is YYREEE (reference sequence). Trimming removed 3 bases at V and 4 bases at J, with 19 bases between.

The J gene is TRBJ2-7, the V gene TRBV9; 10 bases match TRBD2. The CDR3 has 16 residues. Unmatched junction bases numbered 6, after V lost 1 base and J lost 2 bases. Per the germline V gene, CDR1 is SGDLS and CDR2 is YYNGEE. Here the CDR3 DNA reads TGTGCCAGCAGCGTATCATCTAGCGGGAGAACCTACGAGCAGTACTTC. Its translation: CASSVSSSGRTYEQYF.

The chain recombines TRBV30 with TRBJ2-1, with 8 bases identical to TRBD2. Unmatched junction bases numbered 12, after V lost 5 bases and J lost 6 bases. CDR1 GTSNPN and CDR2 SVGIG come from the germline V gene (reference sequence). The CDR3 is 15 residues long. In DNA, the CDR3 is TGTGCCTGGTCGCCGGGAACGGGAGGGGCCAATGAGCAGTTCTTC. Encoded protein: CAWSPGTGGANEQFF.

The chain couples TRBV25-1 to TRBJ1-1, with unresolved D. CDR3 size: 13 residues. The germline V gene encodes CDR1 MGHDK and CDR2 SYGVNS. The germline V and J ends were trimmed by 4 bases and 0 bases, with 6 bases remaining between them. Here the CDR3 reads CASSVDMNTEAFF. For the CDR3, the DNA is TGTGCCAGCAGTGTCGACATGAACACTGAAGCTTTCTTT.

V usage is TRBV10-1 and J usage is TRBJ1-4, with 7 nucleotides matching TRBD1. The germline CDR1 and CDR2 sequences are WNHNN and SYGVQD (reference sequence). V dropped 4 bases and J dropped 3; count of bases not matched to a gene: 5. This CDR3 has 15 amino acids. CDR3 bases: TGCGCCAGCAGTGCCTCCGGGACAGCTAATGAAAAACTGTTTTTT. Translation gives CASSASGTANEKLFF.

The chain combines TRBV18 with TRBJ2-3, with D tentatively TRBD1 or TRBD2 (5 bases each). V was pared by 0 bases and J by 0 bases, with 10 bases between. The CDR3 extends over 16 amino acids. The germline V gene has CDR1 KGHSH and CDR2 LQKENI. CDR3 residues: CASSPPDGASTDTQYF. The CDR3 region has the DNA TGTGCCAGCTCACCACCGGACGGGGCTAGCACAGATACGCAGTATTTT. The whole variable domain, remainder taken from reference TRBV18 and TRBJ2-3, is NAGVMQNPRHLVRRRGQEARLRCSPMKGHSHVYWYRQLPEEGLKFMVYLQKENIIDESGMPKERFSAEFPKEGPSILRIQQVVRGDSAAYFCASSPPDGASTDTQYFGPGTRLTVL.

The chain couples TRBV30 to TRBJ2-3; 11 nucleotides align to TRBD1. Germline values: CDR1 GTSNPN, CDR2 SVGIG (reference sequence). Unmatched junction bases numbered 4, after V lost 8 bases and J lost 3 bases. There are 13 residues in the CDR3. The CDR3: CAEGTGGTDTQYF. For the CDR3, the DNA is TGTGCCGAGGGGACAGGGGGTACAGATACGCAGTATTTT.

V usage is TRBV29-1 and J usage is TRBJ2-1, with a weak D call TRBD2 (6 bases). V dropped 2 bases and J dropped 5 bases, with 10 bases sitting between them. Germline CDR1 reads SQVTM; CDR2 reads ANQGSEA. CDR3 length: 13 amino acids. Here the CDR3 DNA reads TGCAGCGTTGAATCCGGGGAGGACAATGAGCAGTTCTTC. This codes for CSVESGEDNEQFF.

This chain uses TRBV11-2 with TRBJ2-3; D is unresolved. This CDR3 has 14 amino acids. Trimming stripped 5 bases from V and 4 bases from J, with 13 bases between. Germline CDR1 reads SGHAT; CDR2 reads FQNNGV. In DNA, the CDR3 is TGTGCCAGCAGCATCCGACCGGATCCAGATACGCAGTATTTT. The encoded protein is CASSIRPDPDTQYF.